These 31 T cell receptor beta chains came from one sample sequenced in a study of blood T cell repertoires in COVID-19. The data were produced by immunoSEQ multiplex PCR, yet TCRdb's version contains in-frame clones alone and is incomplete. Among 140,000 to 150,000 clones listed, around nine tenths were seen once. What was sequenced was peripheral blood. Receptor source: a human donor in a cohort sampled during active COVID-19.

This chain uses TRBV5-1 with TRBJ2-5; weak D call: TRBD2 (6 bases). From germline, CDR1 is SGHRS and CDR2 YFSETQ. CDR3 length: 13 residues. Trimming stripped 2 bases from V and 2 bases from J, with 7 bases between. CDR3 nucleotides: TGCGCCAGCAGCTTCGCGGGGCAAGAGACCCAGTACTTC. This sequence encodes CASSFAGQETQYF.

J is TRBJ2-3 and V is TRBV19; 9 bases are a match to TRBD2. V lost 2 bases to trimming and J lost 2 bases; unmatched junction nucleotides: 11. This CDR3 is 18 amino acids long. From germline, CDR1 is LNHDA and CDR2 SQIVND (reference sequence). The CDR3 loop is CASSITLAGKTVTDTQYF. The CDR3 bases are TGTGCCAGTAGTATAACTCTAGCGGGGAAAACCGTCACAGATACGCAGTATTTT.

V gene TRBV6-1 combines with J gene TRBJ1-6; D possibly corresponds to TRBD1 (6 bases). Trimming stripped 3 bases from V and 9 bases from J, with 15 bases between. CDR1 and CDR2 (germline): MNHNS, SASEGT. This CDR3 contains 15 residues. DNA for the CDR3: TGTGCCAGCAGTGACGTCGGGACAATTGTTTCACCCCTCCACTTT. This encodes CASSDVGTIVSPLHF.

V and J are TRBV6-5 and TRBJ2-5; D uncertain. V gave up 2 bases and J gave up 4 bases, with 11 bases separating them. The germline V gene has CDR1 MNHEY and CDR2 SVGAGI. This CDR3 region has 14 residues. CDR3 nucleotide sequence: TGTGCCAGCAGTTACGGGCCGGTGGGAGAGACCCAGTACTTC. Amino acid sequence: CASSYGPVGETQYF.

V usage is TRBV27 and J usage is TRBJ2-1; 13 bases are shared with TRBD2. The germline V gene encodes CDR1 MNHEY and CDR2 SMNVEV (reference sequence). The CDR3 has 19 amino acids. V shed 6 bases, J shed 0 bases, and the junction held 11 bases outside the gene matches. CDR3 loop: CASRPGGLAGDSSYNEQFF. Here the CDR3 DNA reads TGTGCCAGCAGACCCGGTGGACTAGCGGGGGACAGCTCCTACAATGAGCAGTTCTTC.

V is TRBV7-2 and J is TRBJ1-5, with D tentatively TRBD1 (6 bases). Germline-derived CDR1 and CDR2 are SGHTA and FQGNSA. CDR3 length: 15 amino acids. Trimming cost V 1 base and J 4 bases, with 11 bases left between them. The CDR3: CASSLETGRNQPQHF. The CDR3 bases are TGTGCCAGCAGCTTAGAAACAGGGCGGAATCAGCCCCAGCATTTT.

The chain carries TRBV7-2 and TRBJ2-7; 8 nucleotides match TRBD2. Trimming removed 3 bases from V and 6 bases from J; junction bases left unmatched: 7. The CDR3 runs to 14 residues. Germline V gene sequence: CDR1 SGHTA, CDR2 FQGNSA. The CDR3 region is CASSFIGGVPEQYF. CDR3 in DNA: TGTGCCAGCAGCTTTATCGGGGGGGTTCCCGAGCAGTACTTC.

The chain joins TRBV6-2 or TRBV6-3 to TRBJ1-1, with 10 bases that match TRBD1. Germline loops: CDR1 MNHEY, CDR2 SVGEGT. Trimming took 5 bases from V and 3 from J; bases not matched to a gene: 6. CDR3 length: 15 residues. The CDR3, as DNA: TGTGCCAGCAGTACCCGGGACAGGGGAGACACTGAAGCTTTCTTT. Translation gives CASSTRDRGDTEAFF.

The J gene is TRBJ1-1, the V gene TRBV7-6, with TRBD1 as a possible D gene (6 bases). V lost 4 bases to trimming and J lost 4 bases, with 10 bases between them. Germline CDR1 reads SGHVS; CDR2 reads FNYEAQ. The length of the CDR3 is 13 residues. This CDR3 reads CASSYTGSTEAFF. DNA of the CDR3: TGTGCCAGCAGCTATACAGGGTCCACTGAAGCTTTCTTT. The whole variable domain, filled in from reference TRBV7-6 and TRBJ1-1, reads GAGVSQSPRYKVTKRGQDVALRCDPISGHVSLYWYRQALGQGPEFLTYFNYEAQQDKSGLPNDRFSAERPEGSISTLTIQRTEQRDSAMYRCASSYTGSTEAFFGQGTRLTVV.

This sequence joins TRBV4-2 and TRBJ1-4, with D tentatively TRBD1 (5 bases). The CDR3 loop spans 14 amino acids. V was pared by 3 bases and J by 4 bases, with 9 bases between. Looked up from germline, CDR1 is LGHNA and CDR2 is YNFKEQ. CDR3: CASSQTAFNEKLFF. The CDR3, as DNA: TGTGCCAGCAGCCAGACAGCTTTTAATGAAAAACTGTTTTTT.

CDR3 coding DNA: TGCGCCAGCAGCTTGGGGGACGGGGGGGCCGGTGAGACCCAGTACTTC. This gives the protein CASSLGDGGAGETQYF. The chain combines TRBV5-1 with TRBJ2-5; TRBD2 aligns across 8 bases. CDR3 size: 16 residues. Germline assignment: CDR1 SGHRS and CDR2 YFSETQ. After removal of 0 bases from V and 5 bases from J, the junction contained 9 bases not matched to a gene.

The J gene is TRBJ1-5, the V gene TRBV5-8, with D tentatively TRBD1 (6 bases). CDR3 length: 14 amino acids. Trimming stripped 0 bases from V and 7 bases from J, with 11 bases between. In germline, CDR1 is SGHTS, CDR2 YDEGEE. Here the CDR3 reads CASSLVGARQPQHF. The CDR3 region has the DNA TGTGCCAGCAGCTTGGTGGGGGCGCGGCAGCCCCAGCATTTT. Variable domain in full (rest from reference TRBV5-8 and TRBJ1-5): EAGVTQSPTHLIKTRGQQATLRCSPISGHTSVYWYQQALGLGLQFLLWYDEGEERNRGNFPPRFSGRQFPNYSSELNVNALELEDSALYLCASSLVGARQPQHFGDGTRLSIL.

The CDR3, as DNA: TGCGCCAGCAGCCAAGACCTAGTCTCCGGCGGGGGCTATGGCTACACCTTC. Protein sequence: CASSQDLVSGGGYGYTF. The gene calls are TRBV4-3 and TRBJ1-2; D might be TRBD1 (5 bases). Germline CDR1 reads LGHNA; CDR2 reads YSLEER. This CDR3 has 17 residues. The V end lost 0 bases, the J end lost 4 bases, and 18 bases lay between the germline ends.

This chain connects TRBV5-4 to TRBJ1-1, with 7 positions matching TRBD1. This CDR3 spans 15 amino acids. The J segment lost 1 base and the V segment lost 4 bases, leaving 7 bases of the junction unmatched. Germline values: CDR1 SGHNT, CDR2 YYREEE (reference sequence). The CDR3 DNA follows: TGTGCCAGCAGCCTGGGACAGTGGGGGAACACTGAAGCTTTCTTT. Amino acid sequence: CASSLGQWGNTEAFF. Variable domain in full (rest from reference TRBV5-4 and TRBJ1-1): ETGVTQSPTHLIKTRGQQVTLRCSSQSGHNTVSWYQQALGQGPQFIFQYYREEENGRGNFPPRFSGLQFPNYSSELNVNALELDDSALYLCASSLGQWGNTEAFFGQGTRLTVV.

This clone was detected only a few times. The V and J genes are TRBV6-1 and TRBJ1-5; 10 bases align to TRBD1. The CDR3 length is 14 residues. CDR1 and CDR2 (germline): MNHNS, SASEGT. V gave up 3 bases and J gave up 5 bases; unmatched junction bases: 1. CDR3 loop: CASSETGGDQPQHF. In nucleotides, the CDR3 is TGTGCCAGCAGTGAGACAGGGGGCGATCAGCCCCAGCATTTT.

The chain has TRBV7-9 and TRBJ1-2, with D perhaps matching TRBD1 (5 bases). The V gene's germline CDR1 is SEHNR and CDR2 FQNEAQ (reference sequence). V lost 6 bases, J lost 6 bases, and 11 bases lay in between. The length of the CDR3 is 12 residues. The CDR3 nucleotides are TGTGCCAGCAGGATGGCGGGGCATGGCTACACCTTC. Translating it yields CASRMAGHGYTF.

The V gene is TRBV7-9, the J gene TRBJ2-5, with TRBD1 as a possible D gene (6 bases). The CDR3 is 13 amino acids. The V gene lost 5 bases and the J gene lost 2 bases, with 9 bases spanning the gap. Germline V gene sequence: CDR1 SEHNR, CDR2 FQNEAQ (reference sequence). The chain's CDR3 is CASSIGQQETQYF. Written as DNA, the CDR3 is TGTGCCAGCAGCATCGGACAGCAAGAGACCCAGTACTTC.

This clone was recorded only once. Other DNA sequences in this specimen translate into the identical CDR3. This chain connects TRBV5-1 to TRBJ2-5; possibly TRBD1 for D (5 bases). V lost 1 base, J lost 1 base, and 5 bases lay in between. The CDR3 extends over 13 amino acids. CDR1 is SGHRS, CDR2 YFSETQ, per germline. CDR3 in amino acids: CASSLQGQETQYF. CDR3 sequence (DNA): TGCGCCAGCAGCTTGCAGGGCCAAGAGACCCAGTACTTC.

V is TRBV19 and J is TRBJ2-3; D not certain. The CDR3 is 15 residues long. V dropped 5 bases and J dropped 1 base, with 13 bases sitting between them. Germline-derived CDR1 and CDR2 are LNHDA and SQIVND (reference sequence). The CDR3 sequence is CASSPPGSGTDTQYF. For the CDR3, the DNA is TGTGCCAGTAGTCCACCCGGGTCCGGCACAGATACGCAGTATTTT.

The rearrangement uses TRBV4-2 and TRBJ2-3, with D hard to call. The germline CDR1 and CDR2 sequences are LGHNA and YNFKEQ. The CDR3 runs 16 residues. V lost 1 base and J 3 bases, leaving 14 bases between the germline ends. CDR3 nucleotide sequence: TGTGCCAGCAGCCAAGTTATTAGCACAAGGACAGATACGCAGTATTTT. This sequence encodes CASSQVISTRTDTQYF.

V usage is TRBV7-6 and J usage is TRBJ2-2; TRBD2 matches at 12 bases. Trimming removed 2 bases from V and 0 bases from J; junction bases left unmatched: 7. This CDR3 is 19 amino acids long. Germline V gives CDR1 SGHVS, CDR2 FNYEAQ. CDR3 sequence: CASSLNRGLAGSNTGELFF. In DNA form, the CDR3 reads TGTGCCAGCAGCTTAAACCGAGGACTAGCGGGGTCGAACACCGGGGAGCTGTTTTTT.

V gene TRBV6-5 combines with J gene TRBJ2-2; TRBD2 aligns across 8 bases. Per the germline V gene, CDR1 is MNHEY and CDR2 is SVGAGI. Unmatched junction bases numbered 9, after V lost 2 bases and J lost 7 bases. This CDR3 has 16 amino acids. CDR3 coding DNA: TGTGCCAGCAGTTACGACGGGGGGGCCGGCAGCGGGGAGCTGTTTTTT. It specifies CASSYDGGAGSGELFF.

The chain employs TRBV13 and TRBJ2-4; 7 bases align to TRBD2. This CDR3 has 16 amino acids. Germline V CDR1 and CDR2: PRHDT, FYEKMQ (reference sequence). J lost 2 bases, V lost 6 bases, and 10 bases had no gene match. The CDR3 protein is CASSPRGDGSKNIQYF. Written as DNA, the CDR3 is TGTGCCAGCAGTCCTCGGGGGGACGGTTCCAAAAACATTCAGTACTTC. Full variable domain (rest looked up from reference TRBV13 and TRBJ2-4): AAGVIQSPRHLIKEKRETATLKCYPIPRHDTVYWYQQGPGQDPQFLISFYEKMQSDKGSIPDRFSAQQFSDYHSELNMSSLELGDSALYFCASSPRGDGSKNIQYFGAGTRLSVL.

The CDR3: CASSPDLGETQYF. As DNA, the CDR3 is TGTGCCAGCAGCCCCGACTTGGGAGAGACCCAGTACTTC. This rearrangement joins TRBV5-4 to TRBJ2-5; D is unresolved. CDR1 is SGHNT and CDR2 is YYREEE in the germline V gene (reference sequence). CDR3 length equals 13 residues. Trimming shortened V by 4 bases and J by 4 bases, and 11 bases separated the two germline ends.

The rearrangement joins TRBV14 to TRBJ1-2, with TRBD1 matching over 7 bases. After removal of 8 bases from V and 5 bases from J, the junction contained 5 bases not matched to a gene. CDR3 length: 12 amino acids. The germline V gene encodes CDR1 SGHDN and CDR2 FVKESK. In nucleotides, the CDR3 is TGTGCCAGCGGACAGGACCCTTATGGCTACACCTTC. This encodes CASGQDPYGYTF.

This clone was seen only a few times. CDR3 loop: CASRGLAGSTDTQYF. CDR3 bases: TGTGCCAGCAGAGGACTAGCGGGGAGCACAGATACGCAGTATTTT. The chain couples TRBV6-5 to TRBJ2-3; TRBD2 agrees at 12 bases. The V segment lost 6 bases and the J segment 0 bases; nucleotides outside the gene matches: 1. Germline-derived CDR1 and CDR2 are MNHEY and SVGAGI. CDR3 length: 15 amino acids.

As DNA, the CDR3 is TGTGCCAGCAGCCCAGGGGGAGCTAACTATGGCTACACCTTC. Encoded protein: CASSPGGANYGYTF. The chain carries TRBV11-2 and TRBJ1-2; 7 bases line up with TRBD1. CDR1 is SGHAT, CDR2 FQNNGV, per germline. There are 14 residues in the CDR3. V dropped 5 bases and J dropped 0; count of bases not matched to a gene: 3. The full variable domain, rest sourced from reference TRBV11-2 and TRBJ1-2, is EAGVAQSPRYKIIEKRQSVAFWCNPISGHATLYWYQQILGQGPKLLIQFQNNGVVDDSQLPKDRFSAERLKGVDSTLKIQPAKLEDSAVYLCASSPGGANYGYTFGSGTRLTVV.

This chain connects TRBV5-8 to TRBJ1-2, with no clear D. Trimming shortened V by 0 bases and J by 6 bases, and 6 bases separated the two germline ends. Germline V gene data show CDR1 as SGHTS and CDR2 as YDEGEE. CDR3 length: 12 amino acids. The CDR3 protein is CASSLVRNGYTF. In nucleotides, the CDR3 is TGTGCCAGCAGCTTGGTCAGGAATGGCTACACCTTC.

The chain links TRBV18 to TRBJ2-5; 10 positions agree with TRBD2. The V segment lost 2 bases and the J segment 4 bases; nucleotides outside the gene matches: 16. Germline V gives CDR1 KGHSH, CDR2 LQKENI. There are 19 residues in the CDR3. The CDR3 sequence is CASSPFSRLAGVGRETQYF. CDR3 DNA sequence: TGTGCCAGCTCACCATTCTCAAGGCTAGCGGGGGTTGGGAGAGAGACCCAGTACTTC.

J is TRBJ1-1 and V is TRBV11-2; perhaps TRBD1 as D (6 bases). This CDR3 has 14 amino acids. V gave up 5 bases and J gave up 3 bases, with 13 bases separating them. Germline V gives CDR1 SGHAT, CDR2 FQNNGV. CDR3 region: CASSPPGQYTEAFF. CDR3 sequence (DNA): TGTGCCAGCAGCCCCCCTGGACAGTACACTGAAGCTTTCTTT.

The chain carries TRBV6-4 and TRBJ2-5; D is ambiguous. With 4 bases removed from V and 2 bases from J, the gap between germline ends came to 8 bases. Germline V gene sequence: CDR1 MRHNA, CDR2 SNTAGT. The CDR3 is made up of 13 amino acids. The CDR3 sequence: CASSVSPQETQYF. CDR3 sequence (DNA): TGTGCCAGCAGTGTTAGCCCGCAAGAGACCCAGTACTTC.